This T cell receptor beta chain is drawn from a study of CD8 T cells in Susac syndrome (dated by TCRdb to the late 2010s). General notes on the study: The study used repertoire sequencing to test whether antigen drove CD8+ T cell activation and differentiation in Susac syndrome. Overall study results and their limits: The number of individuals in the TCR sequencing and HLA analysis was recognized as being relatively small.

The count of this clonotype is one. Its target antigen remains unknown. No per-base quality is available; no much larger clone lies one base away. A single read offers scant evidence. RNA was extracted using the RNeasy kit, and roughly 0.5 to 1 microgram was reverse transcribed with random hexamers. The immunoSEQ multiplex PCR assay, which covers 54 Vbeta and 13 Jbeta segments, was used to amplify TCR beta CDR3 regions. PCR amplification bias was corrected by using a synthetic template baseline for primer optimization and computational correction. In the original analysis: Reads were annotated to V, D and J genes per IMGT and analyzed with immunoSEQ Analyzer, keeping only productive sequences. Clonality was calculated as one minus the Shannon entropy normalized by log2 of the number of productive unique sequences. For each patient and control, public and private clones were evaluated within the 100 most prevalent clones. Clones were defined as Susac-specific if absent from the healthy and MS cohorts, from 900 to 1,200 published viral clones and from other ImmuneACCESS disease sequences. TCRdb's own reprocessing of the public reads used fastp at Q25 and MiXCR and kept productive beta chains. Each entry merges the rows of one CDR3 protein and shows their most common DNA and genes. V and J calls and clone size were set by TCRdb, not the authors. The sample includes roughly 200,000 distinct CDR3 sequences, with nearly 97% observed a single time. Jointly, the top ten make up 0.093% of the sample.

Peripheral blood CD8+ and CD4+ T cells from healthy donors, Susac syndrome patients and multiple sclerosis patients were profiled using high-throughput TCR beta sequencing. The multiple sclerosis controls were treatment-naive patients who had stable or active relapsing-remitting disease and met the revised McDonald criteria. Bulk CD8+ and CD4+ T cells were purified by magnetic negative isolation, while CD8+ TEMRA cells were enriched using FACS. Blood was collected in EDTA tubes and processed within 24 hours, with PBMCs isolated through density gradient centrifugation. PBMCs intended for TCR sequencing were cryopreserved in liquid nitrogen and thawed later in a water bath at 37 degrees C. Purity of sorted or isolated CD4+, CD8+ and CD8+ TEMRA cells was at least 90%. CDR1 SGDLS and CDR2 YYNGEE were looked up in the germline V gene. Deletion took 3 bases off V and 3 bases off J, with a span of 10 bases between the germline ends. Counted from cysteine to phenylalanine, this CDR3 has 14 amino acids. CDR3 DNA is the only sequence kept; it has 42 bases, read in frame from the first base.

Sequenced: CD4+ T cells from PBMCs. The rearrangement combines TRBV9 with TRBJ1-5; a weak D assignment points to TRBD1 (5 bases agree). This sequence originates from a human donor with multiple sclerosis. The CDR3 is CASSGGSVNQPQHF. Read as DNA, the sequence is TGTGCCAGCAGCGGGGGCAGCGTCAATCAGCCCCAGCATTTT.